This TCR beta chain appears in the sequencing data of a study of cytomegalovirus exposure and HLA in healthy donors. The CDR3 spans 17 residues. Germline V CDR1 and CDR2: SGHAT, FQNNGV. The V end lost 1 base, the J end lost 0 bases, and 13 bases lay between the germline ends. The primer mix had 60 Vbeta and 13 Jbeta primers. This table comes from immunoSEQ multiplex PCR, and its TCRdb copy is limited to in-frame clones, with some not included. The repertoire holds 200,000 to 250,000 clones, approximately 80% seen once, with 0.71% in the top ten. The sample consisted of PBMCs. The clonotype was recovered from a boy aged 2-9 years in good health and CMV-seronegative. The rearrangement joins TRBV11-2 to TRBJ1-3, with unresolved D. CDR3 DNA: TGTGCCAGCAGCTTAGGCTGGTTGAGGGACTCTGGAAACACCATATATTTT. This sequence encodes CASSLGWLRDSGNTIYF. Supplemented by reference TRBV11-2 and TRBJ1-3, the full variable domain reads EAGVAQSPRYKIIEKRQSVAFWCNPISGHATLYWYQQILGQGPKLLIQFQNNGVVDDSQLPKDRFSAERLKGVDSTLKIQPAKLEDSAVYLCASSLGWLRDSGNTIYFGEGSWLTVV.